This T cell receptor beta chain was profiled in a study of blood T cell repertoires in COVID-19. Study background: Samples came from the United States, Italy and Spain, spanning acute and convalescent COVID-19. PBMCs, B-cell-depleted T cells, or T cells were the source of the cDNA or gDNA that made up the material.

The CDR3 length is 19 residues. Germline CDR1 reads SGHAT; CDR2 reads FQNNGV. With V trimmed by 0 bases and J by 2 bases, 10 bases remained unmatched. Authors' processing steps: The assay estimated nucleated cells by amplifying reference gene primers. Clones were read by immunoSEQ multiplex PCR, and TCRdb kept only the in-frame ones, dropping some. V, J and clone size derive from that table, while D and trimming were established from the DNA sequence. Here the sample spans more than 85,000 clones, about four fifths being singletons. The sequenced material came from peripheral blood. This chain links TRBV11-2 with TRBJ2-6, with 7 positions matching TRBD1. This receptor was identified in an older woman with acute or convalescent COVID-19. CDR3 sequence (DNA): TGTGCCAGCAGCTTAGAGGCCGGGACAGCCATTCCTGGGGCCAACGTCCTGACTTTC. This translates into CASSLEAGTAIPGANVLTF.